This TCR beta chain stems from a study of blood T cell repertoires in COVID-19. Background on the study: In each case, the material was cDNA or gDNA derived from T cells, B-cell-depleted T cells, or PBMCs.

Assay used: immunoSEQ multiplex PCR; TCRdb lists only in-frame clones, some missing. The sample records about 180,000 clones, roughly 85% being singletons. The CDR3 runs 17 residues. The V segment lost 1 base and the J segment 0 bases; nucleotides outside the gene matches: 7. Germline loops: CDR1 SGHTS, CDR2 YDEGEE. Sequencing was performed on PBMCs or T cells enriched from blood (not recorded which). The clonotype originates from a man aged 35-49 years who had recovered from COVID-19. The chain links TRBV5-8 to TRBJ1-5; 7 bases align to TRBD1. CDR3 DNA sequence: TGTGCCAGCAGCTTGTTGGGACAGTCCTATAGCAATCAGCCCCAGCATTTT. Amino acids: CASSLLGQSYSNQPQHF.